The 14 T cell receptor beta chains reported below all come from one sample, sequenced in a study of cytomegalovirus exposure and HLA in healthy donors. The PCR ran on 60 Vbeta and 13 Jbeta primers. Sequencing used immunoSEQ multiplex PCR; TCRdb keeps in-frame clones, though not all of them. The data show some 200,000 clones, and the top ten clones hold about 1.1%. Specimen: PBMCs. These receptors originate from a girl aged 2-15 years in good health and CMV-seropositive.

The chain carries TRBV6-5 and TRBJ2-7, with TRBD2 identical over 8 bases. Germline lookup yields CDR1 MNHEY and CDR2 SVGAGI. V trimming: 0 bases; J trimming: 2 bases; junction bases outside the gene matches: 6. CDR3 length equals 16 residues. The CDR3 region is CASSYSGSGAPYEQYF. The CDR3 DNA is TGTGCCAGCAGTTACTCGGGTAGCGGGGCCCCCTACGAGCAGTACTTC.

This chain joins TRBV5-4 and TRBJ1-2; the match to TRBD1 covers 9 bases. CDR1 is SGHNT, CDR2 YYREEE, per germline (reference sequence). V trimming: 6 bases; J trimming: 5 bases; junction bases outside the gene matches: 8. The CDR3 has 14 amino acids. Here the CDR3 DNA reads TGTGCCAGCATCGACAGGGGGGATTTATATGGCTACACCTTC. This translates into CASIDRGDLYGYTF.

CDR3 coding DNA: TGCGCCAGCAGCTTGAATCTTCAGGGGGCGAGGGGCTACACCTTC. Its translation: CASSLNLQGARGYTF. The chain combines TRBV5-1 with TRBJ1-2; 8 bases are shared with TRBD1. The junction had 10 bases not matched to a gene; V was cut back by 1 base and J by 8 bases. The CDR3 runs to 15 residues. Germline assignment: CDR1 SGHRS and CDR2 YFSETQ.

The rearrangement uses TRBV11-2 and TRBJ2-3, with TRBD1 identical over 8 bases. Losses at the gene ends were 5 bases for V and 0 bases for J; bases not matched to a gene: 7. CDR1 and CDR2 from the germline V gene are SGHAT and FQNNGV. CDR3 size: 16 residues. The CDR3 loop is CASSPPDRDSTDTQYF. The CDR3 nucleotides are TGTGCCAGCAGCCCCCCGGACAGGGACAGCACAGATACGCAGTATTTT. Together with reference TRBV11-2 and TRBJ2-3, the CDR3 gives the full variable domain: EAGVAQSPRYKIIEKRQSVAFWCNPISGHATLYWYQQILGQGPKLLIQFQNNGVVDDSQLPKDRFSAERLKGVDSTLKIQPAKLEDSAVYLCASSPPDRDSTDTQYFGPGTRLTVL.

The V call is TRBV11-2, the J call TRBJ2-2; 10 bases fit TRBD1. The CDR3 runs 16 residues. V dropped 10 bases and J dropped 4; count of bases not matched to a gene: 12. In germline, CDR1 is SGHAT, CDR2 FQNNGV. CDR3 loop: CATRIPGQGFTGELFF. CDR3 nucleotide sequence: TGTGCCACCCGTATACCGGGACAGGGGTTCACCGGGGAGCTGTTTTTT.

This sequence joins TRBV7-2 and TRBJ2-1, with D perhaps matching TRBD1 (5 bases). The germline CDR1 and CDR2 sequences are SGHTA and FQGNSA. The V gene lost 5 bases and the J gene lost 8 bases, with 13 bases spanning the gap. The CDR3 loop spans 13 amino acids. This CDR3 reads CASSRDRSDEQFF. The CDR3 bases are TGTGCCAGCAGCCGCGACAGATCGGATGAGCAGTTCTTC.

The chain carries TRBV11-2 and TRBJ2-7; D uncertain. V was pared by 4 bases and J by 4 bases, with 8 bases between. The CDR3 totals 12 residues. The V gene's germline CDR1 is SGHAT and CDR2 FQNNGV. The CDR3 protein is CASSSVRYEQYF. The CDR3 region has the DNA TGTGCCAGCAGCTCCGTCCGTTACGAGCAGTACTTC.

The chain is built from TRBV6-1 and TRBJ1-5; perhaps TRBD1 as D (5 bases). CDR1 and CDR2 from the germline V gene are MNHNS and SASEGT. Trimming stripped 2 bases from V and 6 bases from J, with 23 bases between. The CDR3 extends over 18 amino acids. The CDR3 coding sequence is TGTGCCAGCAGTGAACCCCTCGGATCGGGGGGGAGAGGTCAGCCCCAGCATTTT. The encoded protein is CASSEPLGSGGRGQPQHF.

The chain has TRBV11-2 and TRBJ1-1; TRBD1 might be the D (5 bases). The germline CDR1 and CDR2 sequences are SGHAT and FQNNGV. Deletions cut 4 bases from V and 3 bases from J, with 12 bases between. The CDR3 is 14 residues long. CDR3 DNA sequence: TGTGCCAGCAGCTCTAGGGGCTCCTACACTGAAGCTTTCTTT. Protein: CASSSRGSYTEAFF.

The genes are TRBV27 and TRBJ1-2, with no clear D. The V gene lost 7 bases and the J gene lost 4 bases, with 19 bases spanning the gap. The CDR3 consists of 15 residues. The germline CDR1 and CDR2 sequences are MNHEY and SMNVEV (reference sequence). The DNA of the CDR3 is TGTGCCAGCACCCCTAGGACGGGAGCGATCTATGGCTACACCTTC. Residues: CASTPRTGAIYGYTF.

V is TRBV7-2 and J is TRBJ1-2, with 10 bases matching TRBD1. The CDR3 is 14 residues long. J lost 4 bases, V lost 4 bases, and 3 bases had no gene match. The V gene's germline CDR1 is SGHTA and CDR2 FQGNSA. The CDR3 sequence: CASSSRTGGYGYTF. CDR3 nucleotide sequence: TGTGCCAGCAGCTCCCGGACAGGGGGCTATGGCTACACCTTC. Together with reference TRBV7-2 and TRBJ1-2, the CDR3 gives the full variable domain: GAGVSQSPSNKVTEKGKDVELRCDPISGHTALYWYRQSLGQGLEFLIYFQGNSAPDKSGLPSDRFSAERTGGSVSTLTIQRTQQEDSAVYLCASSSRTGGYGYTFGSGTRLTVV.

The chain links TRBV2 to TRBJ2-2; no firm D call. The CDR3 is 15 amino acids. From germline, CDR1 is SNHLY and CDR2 FYNNEI. V shed 1 base and J shed 0 bases, with 6 bases lying between them. CDR3 nucleotides: TGTGCCAGCAGTGAAGTCCGGGCGAACACCGGGGAGCTGTTTTTT. Residues: CASSEVRANTGELFF.

This chain's CDR3 is CASSEFASNSYNEQFF. CDR3 nucleotide sequence: TGTGCCAGCAGTGAATTCGCTAGCAATTCCTACAATGAGCAGTTCTTC. This chain links TRBV6-1 with TRBJ2-1; TRBD2 is a possible D gene (5 bases). V shed 2 bases and J shed 1 base, with 12 bases lying between them. There are 16 residues in the CDR3. CDR1 and CDR2 from the germline V gene are MNHNS and SASEGT.

The chain recombines TRBV2 with TRBJ1-3, with D hard to call. The germline CDR1 and CDR2 sequences are SNHLY and FYNNEI. Trimming stripped 7 bases from V and 0 bases from J, with 13 bases between. The CDR3 contains 15 residues. CDR3 sequence reads: CASIQRTVSGNTIYF. DNA of the CDR3: TGTGCCAGCATCCAAAGAACGGTCTCTGGAAACACCATATATTTT.